This record looks at one T cell receptor beta chain sequence and its context. The data stem from a study of Ad26.COV2.S vaccination and SARS-CoV-2 variants. Generated by immunoSEQ multiplex PCR, the TCRdb table keeps only in-frame clones and is missing some. This table has a few hundred thousand clones, around 87% appearing once. Treatment defined: 15 to 20 received Ad26.COV2.S at low or high dose, single or two shots; five or six received placebo; per-sample allocation not given. Vaccine and placebo recipients were sampled on day 63 after the first injection. The CDR3 loop spans 13 amino acids. In germline, CDR1 is MNHEY, CDR2 SVGAGI. Trimming took 7 bases from V and 6 from J, leaving 15 bases between them.

The chain uses TRBV6-5 and TRBJ1-1, with D possibly being TRBD1 (5 bases). Sample: peripheral blood, taken in a trial of Ad26.COV2.S vaccine versus placebo. The source is a person aged 18-60 years who received the Ad26.COV2.S COVID-19 vaccine or a placebo. The CDR3 region has the DNA TGTGCCAGCACCCGTGGGGGGATCGCTGAAGCTTTCTTT. Protein sequence: CASTRGGIAEAFF.